The present TCR beta chain was sequenced within a study of cytomegalovirus exposure and HLA in healthy donors. Turning to the study itself: Previous work identified 120 million or so unique TCR beta sequences from about 200 million T cells. Study-level findings and limits: The study listed roughly 160 cytomegalovirus-associated TCR beta chains. It has been reported that TCR beta sequences accurately predicted the HLA-A and HLA-B alleles of most subjects.

The PCR was carried out with 60 Vbeta primers and 13 Jbeta primers. Profiling relied on immunoSEQ multiplex PCR, and the TCRdb table lists in-frame clones only, not all of them. Found here are about 200,000 clones, roughly 80% of them singletons; the top ten hold 2.9%. Germline CDR1 SNHLY, CDR2 FYNNEI. Trimming pared 7 bases from V and 5 bases from J, leaving 11 bases between. There are 12 residues in the CDR3. In the case of this clone: Its antigen remains unknown.

This receptor was identified in a man aged 30 to 45 in good health and CMV-seronegative. The sequenced sample consisted of PBMCs. V usage is TRBV2 and J usage is TRBJ2-5, with TRBD2 as a possible D gene (7 bases). The CDR3 region is CASIGGPETQYF. The CDR3 region has the DNA TGTGCCAGCATCGGGGGGCCCGAGACCCAGTACTTC. The full variable domain, its missing parts supplied by reference TRBV2 and TRBJ2-5, is EPEVTQTPSHQVTQMGQEVILRCVPISNHLYFYWYRQILGQKVEFLVSFYNNEISEKSEIFDDQFSVERPDGSNFTLKIRSTKLEDSAMYFCASIGGPETQYFGPGTRLLVL.